Below, one T cell receptor beta chain is given with its context. Its antigen is still unknown. This sample stems from a study of identical twins. CDR3 size: 17 residues. V lost 7 bases and J lost 2; bases outside the gene matches: 6. The germline gives CDR1 ENHRY, CDR2 SYGVKD. Study findings and constraints: Out-of-frame alpha sequences shared by twins showed excess low generation probability.

Unique molecular identifiers were present on the cDNA, which also gained a universal primer site by template switching. In TCRdb, the 5' RACE reads were re-called with MiXCR into one record per CDR3 protein. In the table there are just over 450,000 distinct CDR3 sequences, 12% to 15% of which are singletons. Separately, the same data were catalogued under a study of yellow fever vaccine responses in identical twins.

Sequencing input: CD4+ T cells sorted from blood. The source is a woman in her late teens or twenties in good health. The chain combines TRBV10-3 with TRBJ2-6; TRBD1 matches 12 bases. CDR3: CAITPGQGAAGANVLTF. The CDR3 nucleotides read TGTGCCATCACCCCGGGACAGGGGGCTGCTGGGGCCAACGTCCTGACTTTC.